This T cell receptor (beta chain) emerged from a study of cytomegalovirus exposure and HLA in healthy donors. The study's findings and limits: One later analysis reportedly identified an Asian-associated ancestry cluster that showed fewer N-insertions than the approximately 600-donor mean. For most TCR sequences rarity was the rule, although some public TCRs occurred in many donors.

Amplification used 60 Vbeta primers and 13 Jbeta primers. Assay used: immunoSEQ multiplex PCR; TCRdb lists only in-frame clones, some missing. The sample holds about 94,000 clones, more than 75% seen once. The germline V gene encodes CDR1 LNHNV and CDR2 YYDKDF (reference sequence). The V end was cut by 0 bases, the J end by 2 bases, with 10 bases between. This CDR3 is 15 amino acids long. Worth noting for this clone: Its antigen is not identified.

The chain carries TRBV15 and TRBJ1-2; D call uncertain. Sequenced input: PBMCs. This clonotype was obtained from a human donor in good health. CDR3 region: CATSRELGGNYGYTF. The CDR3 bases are TGTGCCACCAGCAGAGAACTGGGAGGGAACTATGGCTACACCTTC.